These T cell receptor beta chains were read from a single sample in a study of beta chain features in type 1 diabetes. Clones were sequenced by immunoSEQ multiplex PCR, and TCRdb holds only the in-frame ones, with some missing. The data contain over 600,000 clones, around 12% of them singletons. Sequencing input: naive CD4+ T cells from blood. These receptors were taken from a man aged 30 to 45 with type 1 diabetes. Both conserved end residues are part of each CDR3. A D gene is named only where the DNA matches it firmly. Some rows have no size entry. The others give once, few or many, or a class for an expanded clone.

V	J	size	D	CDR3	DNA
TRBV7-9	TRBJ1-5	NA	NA	CASSLGGGSNQPQHF	TGTGCCAGCAGCTTAGGAGGCGGGAGCAATCAGCCCCAGCATTTT
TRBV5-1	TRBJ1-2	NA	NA	CASSPGTVGYTF	TGCGCCAGCAGCCCGGGGACCGTTGGCTACACCTTC
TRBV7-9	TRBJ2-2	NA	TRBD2	CASSFNGGTGELFF	TGTGCCAGCAGCTTTAACGGGGGGACCGGGGAGCTGTTTTTT
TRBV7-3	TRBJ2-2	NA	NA	CASSSTLGTGELFF	TGTGCCAGCAGCTCTACCTTAGGCACCGGGGAGCTGTTTTTT
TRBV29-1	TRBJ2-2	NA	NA	CSVDQRAGELFF	TGCAGCGTTGACCAGCGAGCCGGGGAGCTGTTTTTT
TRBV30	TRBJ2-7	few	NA	CAWRGGARAGEQYF	TGTGCCTGGAGAGGCGGGGCGCGGGCGGGCGAGCAGTACTTC
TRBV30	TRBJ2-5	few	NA	CASSYSLLYQETQYF	TGTGCCAGCTCATACAGCCTACTGTACCAAGAGACCCAGTACTTC
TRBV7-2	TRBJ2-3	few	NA	CASSLGLDTQYF	TGTGCCAGCAGCTTAGGTCTAGATACGCAGTATTTT
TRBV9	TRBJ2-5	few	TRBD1	CASTLRQGAGETQYF	TGTGCCAGCACCCTCCGACAGGGGGCGGGGGAGACCCAGTACTTC
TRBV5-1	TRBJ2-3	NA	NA	CASSLLLSTDTQYF	TGCGCCAGCAGCTTACTGCTTAGCACAGATACGCAGTATTTT
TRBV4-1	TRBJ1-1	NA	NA	CASSQTTENTEAFF	TGCGCCAGCAGCCAAACTACAGAGAACACTGAAGCTTTCTTT
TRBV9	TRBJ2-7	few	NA	CASSVVPGSYEQYF	TGTGCCAGCAGCGTAGTGCCCGGCTCCTACGAGCAGTACTTC
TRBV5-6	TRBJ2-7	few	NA	CASSYTGRIYEQYF	TGTGCCAGCAGCTACACAGGGAGAATTTACGAGCAGTACTTC
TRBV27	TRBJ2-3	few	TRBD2	CASREAGAGTDTQYF	TGTGCCAGCAGGGAAGCGGGGGCCGGCACAGATACGCAGTATTTT
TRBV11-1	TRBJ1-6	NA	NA	CASSLFGAESGSPLHF	TGTGCCAGCAGCTTGTTCGGCGCTGAGTCGGGTTCACCCCTCCACTTT
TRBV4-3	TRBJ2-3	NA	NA	CASSQAEWGDTQYF	TGCGCCAGCAGCCAAGCCGAGTGGGGAGATACGCAGTATTTT
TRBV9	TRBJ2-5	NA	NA	CASSVDVPGETQYF	TGTGCCAGCAGCGTAGACGTACCGGGAGAGACCCAGTACTTC
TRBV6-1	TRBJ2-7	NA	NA	CASSEEGSAKQYF	TGTGCCAGCAGTGAGGAGGGTTCCGCGAAGCAGTACTTC
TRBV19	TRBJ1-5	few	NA	CASSIDRGFNQPQHF	TGTGCCAGTAGTATTGACAGAGGTTTCAATCAGCCCCAGCATTTT
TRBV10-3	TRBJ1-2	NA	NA	CAISEQRQLAQRYGYTF	TGTGCCATCAGTGAGCAGAGGCAACTGGCCCAACGCTATGGCTACACCTTC
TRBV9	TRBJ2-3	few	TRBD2	CASSPIAGDDFRYF	TGTGCCAGCAGCCCCATAGCGGGGGACGACTTCAGGTATTTT
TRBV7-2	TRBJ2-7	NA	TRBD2	CASSLGGGGRTYEQYF	TGTGCCAGCAGCTTAGGTGGCGGCGGGAGAACCTACGAGCAGTACTTC
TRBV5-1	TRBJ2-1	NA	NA	CASSPDGHNEQFF	TGCGCCAGCAGCCCGGACGGCCACAATGAGCAGTTCTTC
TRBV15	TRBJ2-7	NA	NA	CATSRDHGGGAQYF	TGTGCCACCAGCAGAGATCATGGTGGGGGCGCCCAGTACTTC
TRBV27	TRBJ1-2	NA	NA	CATSKTVTNYGYTF	TGTGCCACCAGCAAAACAGTGACTAACTATGGCTACACCTTC
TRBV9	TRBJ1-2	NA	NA	CASSVDPDSPNGYTF	TGTGCCAGCAGCGTAGACCCGGACAGCCCGAATGGCTACACCTTC
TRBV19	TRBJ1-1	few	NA	CASRRGNTEAFF	TGTGCCAGTAGGCGGGGGAACACTGAAGCTTTCTTT
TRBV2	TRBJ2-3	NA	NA	CASSTERVTDTQYF	TGTGCCAGCAGCACCGAGAGAGTCACAGATACGCAGTATTTT
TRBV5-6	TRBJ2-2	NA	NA	CASSTTGLETGELFF	TGTGCCAGCAGCACAACAGGGCTGGAGACCGGGGAGCTGTTTTTT
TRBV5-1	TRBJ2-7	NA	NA	CASSLAWTGRSDYEQYF	TGCGCCAGCAGCTTGGCCTGGACCGGGAGATCAGACTACGAGCAGTACTTC
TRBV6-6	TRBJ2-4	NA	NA	CASSSPRAIAKNIQYF	TGTGCCAGCAGTTCCCCCAGGGCCATAGCCAAAAACATTCAGTACTTC
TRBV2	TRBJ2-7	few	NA	CASSESSYEQYF	TGTGCCAGCAGCGAGAGCTCCTACGAGCAGTACTTC
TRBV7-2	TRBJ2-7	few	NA	CASSTNRAYEQYF	TGTGCCAGCAGCACCAACAGGGCCTACGAGCAGTACTTC
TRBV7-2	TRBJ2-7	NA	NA	CASNIAISYEQYF	TGTGCCAGCAACATAGCCATTTCCTACGAGCAGTACTTC
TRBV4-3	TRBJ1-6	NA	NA	CASSQEEGVGSPLHF	TGCGCCAGCAGCCAAGAAGAGGGAGTTGGGTCACCCCTCCACTTT
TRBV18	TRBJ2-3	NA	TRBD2	CASSPGLAGGPDTQYF	TGTGCCAGCTCACCAGGACTAGCGGGGGGGCCAGATACGCAGTATTTT
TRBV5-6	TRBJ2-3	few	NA	CASSLPPATQYF	TGTGCCAGCAGCCTGCCTCCGGCTACGCAGTATTTT
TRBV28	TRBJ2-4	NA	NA	CASRGQGGIWYF	TGTGCCAGCAGAGGTCAGGGTGGGATTTGGTACTTC
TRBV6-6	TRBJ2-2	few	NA	CASSYQGGELFF	TGTGCCAGCAGTTACCAGGGCGGGGAGCTGTTTTTT
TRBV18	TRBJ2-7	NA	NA	CASSPVDKLYEQYF	TGTGCCAGCTCACCTGTAGACAAGCTCTACGAGCAGTACTTC
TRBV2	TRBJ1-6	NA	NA	CASSEKQGLPNSPLHF	TGTGCCAGCAGTGAAAAGCAGGGACTACCGAATTCACCCCTCCACTTT
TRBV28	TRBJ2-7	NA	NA	CASSPGTHSYEQYF	TGTGCCAGCAGTCCCGGGACACACTCCTACGAGCAGTACTTC
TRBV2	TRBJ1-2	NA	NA	CASSQGTFNYGYTF	TGTGCCAGCAGTCAAGGGACATTCAACTATGGCTACACCTTC
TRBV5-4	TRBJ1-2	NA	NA	CASSLEDRGYGYTF	TGTGCCAGCAGCCTAGAGGACAGAGGCTATGGCTACACCTTC
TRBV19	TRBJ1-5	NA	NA	CASSILQPNQPQHF	TGTGCCAGTAGTATTCTTCAGCCCAATCAGCCCCAGCATTTT
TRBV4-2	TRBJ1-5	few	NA	CASSQDGIQPQHF	TGTGCCAGCAGCCAAGATGGCATTCAGCCCCAGCATTTT